This T cell receptor (beta chain) was recovered during a study of blood T cell repertoires in COVID-19. About the research overall: Samples taken during acute and convalescent COVID-19 were collected in the United States, Italy and Spain.

Assignment of participants to cohorts was predicated upon participant-reported clinical history. This CDR3 comprises 14 residues. With 2 bases removed from V and 1 base from J, the gap between germline ends came to 11 bases. CDR1 is SQVTM and CDR2 is ANQGSEA in the germline V gene. TCRdb's copy holds only in-frame clones and misses some; the assay was immunoSEQ multiplex PCR. This table holds roughly 250,000 clones, about 90% found once. J is TRBJ1-1 and V is TRBV29-1; D possibly corresponds to TRBD1 (5 bases). The sequenced sample consisted of PBMCs or T cells enriched from blood (not recorded which). This sequence originates from a woman between 40 and 55 years old with acute COVID-19. This CDR3 reads CSVEWGRTNTEAFF. CDR3 nucleotide sequence: TGCAGCGTTGAATGGGGGAGGACGAACACTGAAGCTTTCTTT.